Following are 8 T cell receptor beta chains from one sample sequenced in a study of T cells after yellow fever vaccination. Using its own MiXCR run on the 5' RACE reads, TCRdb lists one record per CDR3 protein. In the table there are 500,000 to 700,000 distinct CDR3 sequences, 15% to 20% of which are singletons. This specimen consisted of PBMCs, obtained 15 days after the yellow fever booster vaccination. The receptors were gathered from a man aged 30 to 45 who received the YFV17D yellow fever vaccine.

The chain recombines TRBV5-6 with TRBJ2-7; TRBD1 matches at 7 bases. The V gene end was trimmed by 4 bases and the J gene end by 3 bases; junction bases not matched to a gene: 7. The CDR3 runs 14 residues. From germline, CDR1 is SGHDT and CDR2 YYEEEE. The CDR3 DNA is TGTGCCAGCAGCCCCGGGACAGCAGACTACGAGCAGTACTTC. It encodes CASSPGTADYEQYF. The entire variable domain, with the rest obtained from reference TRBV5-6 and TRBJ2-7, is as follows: DAGVTQSPTHLIKTRGQQVTLRCSPKSGHDTVSWYQQALGQGPQFIFQYYEEEERQRGNFPDRFSGHQFPNYSSELNVNALLLGDSALYLCASSPGTADYEQYFGPGTRLTVT.

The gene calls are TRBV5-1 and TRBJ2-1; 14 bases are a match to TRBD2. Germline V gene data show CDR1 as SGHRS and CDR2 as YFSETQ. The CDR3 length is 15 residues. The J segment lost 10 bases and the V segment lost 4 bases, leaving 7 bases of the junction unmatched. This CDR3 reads CASSQTSGRAEEQFF. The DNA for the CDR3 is TGCGCCAGCAGCCAGACTAGCGGGAGGGCCGAGGAGCAGTTCTTC. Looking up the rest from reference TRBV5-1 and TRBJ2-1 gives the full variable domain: KAGVTQTPRYLIKTRGQQVTLSCSPISGHRSVSWYQQTPGQGLQFLFEYFSETQRNKGNFPGRFSGRQFSNSRSEMNVSTLELGDSALYLCASSQTSGRAEEQFFGPGTRLTVL.

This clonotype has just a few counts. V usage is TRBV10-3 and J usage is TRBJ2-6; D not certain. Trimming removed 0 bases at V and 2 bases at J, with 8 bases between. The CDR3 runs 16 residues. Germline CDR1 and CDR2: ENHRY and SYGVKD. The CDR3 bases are TGTGCCATCAGTGAGTCGGGCGTAGCTGGGGCCAACGTCCTGACTTTC. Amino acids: CAISESGVAGANVLTF.

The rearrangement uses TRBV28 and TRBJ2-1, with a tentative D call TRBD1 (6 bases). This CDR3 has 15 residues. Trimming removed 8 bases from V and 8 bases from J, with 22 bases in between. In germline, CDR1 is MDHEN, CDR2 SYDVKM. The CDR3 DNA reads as TGTGCCAGCTGTCCCAGGACAGCCCAGTGGGATGAGCAGTTCTTC. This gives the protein CASCPRTAQWDEQFF.

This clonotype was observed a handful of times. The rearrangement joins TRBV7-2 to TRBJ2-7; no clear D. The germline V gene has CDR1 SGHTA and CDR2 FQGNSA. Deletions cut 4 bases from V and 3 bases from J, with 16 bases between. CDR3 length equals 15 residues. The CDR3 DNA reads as TGTGCCAGCAGCTCACCCTACCGGCAGGTCTACGAGCAGTACTTC. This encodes CASSSPYRQVYEQYF.

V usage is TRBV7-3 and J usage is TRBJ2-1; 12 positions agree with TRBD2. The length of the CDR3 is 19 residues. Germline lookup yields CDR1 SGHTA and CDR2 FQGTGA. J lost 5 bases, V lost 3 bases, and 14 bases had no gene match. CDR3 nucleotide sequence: TGTGCCAGCAGCTTCGGTGCTAGCGGGAGGGCTATTCTCAACAATGAGCAGTTCTTC. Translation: CASSFGASGRAILNNEQFF.

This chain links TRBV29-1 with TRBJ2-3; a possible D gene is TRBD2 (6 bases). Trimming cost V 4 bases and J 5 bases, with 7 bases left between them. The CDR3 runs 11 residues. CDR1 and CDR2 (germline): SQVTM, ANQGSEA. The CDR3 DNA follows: TGCAGCGTTGGGGGGGAAGATACGCAGTATTTT. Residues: CSVGGEDTQYF.

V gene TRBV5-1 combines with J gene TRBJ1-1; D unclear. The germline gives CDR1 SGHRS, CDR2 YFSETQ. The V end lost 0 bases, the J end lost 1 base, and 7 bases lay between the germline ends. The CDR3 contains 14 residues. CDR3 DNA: TGCGCCAGCAGCTTGGGTTTCGGGAACACTGAAGCTTTCTTT. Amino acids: CASSLGFGNTEAFF.